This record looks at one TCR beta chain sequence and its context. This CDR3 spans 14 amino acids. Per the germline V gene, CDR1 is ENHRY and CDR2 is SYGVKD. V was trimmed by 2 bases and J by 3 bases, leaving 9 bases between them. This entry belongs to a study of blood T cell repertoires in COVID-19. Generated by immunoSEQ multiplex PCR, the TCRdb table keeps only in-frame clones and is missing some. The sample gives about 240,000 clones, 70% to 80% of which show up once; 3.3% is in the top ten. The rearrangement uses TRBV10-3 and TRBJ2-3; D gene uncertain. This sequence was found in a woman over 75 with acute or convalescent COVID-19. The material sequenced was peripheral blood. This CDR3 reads CAISEGFQTDTQYF. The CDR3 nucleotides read TGTGCCATCAGTGAGGGCTTCCAGACAGATACGCAGTATTTT.